Below, 24 T cell receptor beta chains from the same sample are listed, as sequenced in a study of blood T cells in healthy people across ages. A second roughly 6 to 11 cycle PCR used barcoded and J-beta primers. Using its own MiXCR run on the 5' RACE reads, TCRdb lists one record per CDR3 protein. Counted here are 650,000 to 1,000,000 distinct CDR3 sequences, about 36% occurring once; the ten biggest clones make up over 10%. The sample consisted of blood. Receptors were obtained from a man aged 18 to 30 in good health.

Notes on this clonotype: This may be a read error: a much more frequent sequence differs by one nucleotide. This sequence joins TRBV5-1 and TRBJ2-1; 13 bases align to TRBD2. Trimming at V came to 2 bases and at J to 2 bases, leaving 1 base not matched to a gene. The CDR3 totals 16 residues. Germline CDR1 SGHRS, CDR2 YFSETQ. The chain's CDR3 is CASSFTSGGAYNEQFF. Here the CDR3 DNA reads TGCGCCAGCAGCTTCACTAGCGGGGGGGCCTACAATGAGCAGTTCTTC.

The genes are TRBV3-1 and TRBJ1-4; possible D gene TRBD1, 5 bases. Germline V gene data show CDR1 as LGHDT and CDR2 as YNNKEL (reference sequence). The V end lost 4 bases, the J end lost 9 bases, and 15 bases lay between the germline ends. This CDR3 comprises 14 residues. The CDR3 coding sequence is TGTGCCAGCAGCCCAGGGCGGGAATTTAAAAAACTGTTTTTT. Its protein product is CASSPGREFKKLFF.

This clonotype was seen more than once but under ten times. V and J are TRBV12-3 or TRBV12-4 and TRBJ1-4, with 8 bases lining up with TRBD1. J gave up 7 bases and V 1 base, and 5 bases lay outside the gene matches. This CDR3 has 15 amino acids. CDR3 DNA sequence: TGTGCCAGCAGTTTAGGATCAGGGGGCTTTGAAAAACTGTTTTTT. Residues: CASSLGSGGFEKLFF.

J is TRBJ1-4 and V is TRBV19; D is unclear. CDR1 and CDR2 (germline): LNHDA, SQIVND (reference sequence). With 9 bases removed from V and 8 bases from J, the gap between germline ends came to 13 bases. The CDR3 consists of 12 residues. CDR3 protein: CASRTGLEKLFF. The CDR3 DNA reads TGTGCCAGCCGGACCGGTCTCGAAAAACTGTTTTTT. The variable domain in full, completed from reference TRBV19 and TRBJ1-4, reads DGGITQSPKYLFRKEGQNVTLSCEQNLNHDAMYWYRQDPGQGLRLIYYSQIVNDFQKGDIAEGYSVSREKKESFPLTVTSAQKNPTAFYLCASRTGLEKLFFGSGTQLSVL.

The chain uses TRBV7-2 and TRBJ2-5; possibly TRBD2 for D (6 bases). Between the trimmed V and J ends, which lost 7 bases and 11 bases, there was a span of 26 bases. Per the germline V gene, CDR1 is SGHTA and CDR2 is FQGNSA. The CDR3 has 15 residues. The CDR3 loop reads CASTRDLNPYNEQYF. The CDR3 DNA follows: TGTGCCAGCACCCGGGACTTAAACCCCTACAATGAGCAGTACTTC.

The chain couples TRBV4-1 to TRBJ1-1; D gene uncertain. V was shortened by 5 bases and J by 0 bases, with 19 bases between the two germline ends. Germline V gives CDR1 MGHRA, CDR2 YSYEKL. CDR3 length: 17 amino acids. DNA of the CDR3: TGCGCCAGCAGCGCTATCTCGGGAGTCGTCATGAACACTGAAGCTTTCTTT. It codes for CASSAISGVVMNTEAFF.

The genes are TRBV12-3 or TRBV12-4 and TRBJ1-4; D unclear. The CDR3 contains 12 residues. V shed 6 bases and J shed 4 bases, with 6 bases lying between them. The CDR3 here is CASSLYNEKLFF. CDR3 bases: TGTGCCAGCAGCCTGTATAATGAAAAACTGTTTTTT.

This clonotype was found many times. The rearrangement uses TRBV5-1 and TRBJ2-7, with D hard to call. Per the germline V gene, CDR1 is SGHRS and CDR2 is YFSETQ. CDR3 length equals 12 residues. V lost 3 bases and J lost 3, with 7 bases in between. CDR3 bases: TGCGCCAGCAGCTATAATAGCTACGAGCAGTACTTC. This sequence encodes CASSYNSYEQYF.

This clonotype was observed a few times. The chain uses TRBV7-9 and TRBJ1-2; 12 positions match TRBD1. Germline lookup yields CDR1 SEHNR and CDR2 FQNEAQ (reference sequence). The ends lost 4 bases at V and 4 bases at J; junction bases unmatched: 7. The CDR3 is 16 residues long. The CDR3 is CASSSPGQGASYGYTF. The CDR3 DNA is TGTGCCAGCAGCTCTCCGGGACAGGGGGCGAGCTATGGCTACACCTTC.

This chain joins TRBV4-3 and TRBJ1-5, with D tentatively TRBD1 (6 bases). The CDR3 contains 15 residues. The V gene's germline CDR1 is LGHNA and CDR2 YSLEER. V lost 3 bases, J lost 3 bases, and 12 bases lay in between. The CDR3 spells CASSHRRGSNQPQHF. In nucleotides, the CDR3 is TGCGCCAGCAGCCATAGGAGGGGGTCCAATCAGCCCCAGCATTTT.

CDR3 sequence: CASSLGTGGLYTEAFF. As DNA, the CDR3 is TGTGCCAGCAGCTTGGGTACAGGGGGCCTGTACACTGAAGCTTTCTTT. V usage is TRBV5-5 and J usage is TRBJ1-1; 9 bases match TRBD1. The CDR3 is made up of 16 amino acids. In germline, CDR1 is SGHKS, CDR2 YYEKEE (reference sequence). The ends lost 0 bases at V and 3 bases at J; junction bases unmatched: 6.

The CDR3 is CASSLVGPMSTDTQYF. The CDR3 coding sequence is TGTGCCAGCAGCTTGGTGGGCCCGATGAGCACAGATACGCAGTATTTT. V usage is TRBV5-6 and J usage is TRBJ2-3; no firm D call. This CDR3 is built from 16 residues. V was trimmed by 0 bases and J by 0 bases, leaving 11 bases between them. Per the germline V gene, CDR1 is SGHDT and CDR2 is YYEEEE.

This clonotype was detected a few times. J is TRBJ1-5 and V is TRBV6-1; D uncertain. The CDR3 loop spans 14 amino acids. V dropped 2 bases and J dropped 1 base, with 6 bases sitting between them. Germline CDR1 is MNHNS and CDR2 is SASEGT. The CDR3 protein is CASSEHLSNQPQHF. The DNA for the CDR3 is TGTGCCAGCAGTGAACATCTAAGCAATCAGCCCCAGCATTTT.

This clonotype was recorded at least ten times. The gene calls are TRBV12-3 or TRBV12-4 and TRBJ2-7, with 8 bases matching TRBD1. The CDR3 length is 15 residues. V was pared by 1 base and J by 6 bases, with 8 bases of the junction left unmatched. CDR3 in DNA: TGTGCCAGCAGTTTAGGTCCCGACAGGGGATTCGAGCAGTACTTC. This translates into CASSLGPDRGFEQYF.

The chain couples TRBV20-1 to TRBJ2-1; 8 nucleotides line up with TRBD2. The end of the DNA is better explained by TRBJ2-7, so the J call may be wrong. The CDR3 runs to 13 residues. The germline gives CDR1 DFQATT, CDR2 SNEGSKA (reference sequence). The CDR3 sequence is CRGTSGTYNEQYF. DNA of the CDR3: TGCAGGGGAACTAGCGGCACGTACAATGAGCAGTACTTC.

This clonotype showed up just a few times. V usage is TRBV4-1 and J usage is TRBJ2-1; D unresolved. The CDR3 sequence is 16 residues long. Germline CDR1 and CDR2: MGHRA and YSYEKL. V was trimmed by 0 bases and J by 6 bases, leaving 15 bases between them. The CDR3 loop reads CASSQDVGWGPNEQFF. The CDR3 region has the DNA TGCGCCAGCAGCCAAGATGTCGGGTGGGGTCCCAATGAGCAGTTCTTC.

The rearrangement joins TRBV5-1 to TRBJ2-3; 8 bases line up with TRBD2. V lost 0 bases to trimming and J lost 5 bases; unmatched junction nucleotides: 8. The CDR3 consists of 16 residues. The germline CDR1 and CDR2 sequences are SGHRS and YFSETQ. CDR3 in DNA: TGCGCCAGCAGCTTGGCCGGGGGGGCGTCAGGAGATACGCAGTATTTT. Encoded protein: CASSLAGGASGDTQYF.

To note about this clonotype: The junction does not match germline at one end; this may be a read error. The chain links TRBV6-1 to TRBJ1-1; D is unclear. The germline gives CDR1 MNHNS, CDR2 SASEGT. This CDR3 has 13 amino acids. The CDR3 coding sequence is TGTGCCGGCAGTGATGGGTGGGTCGCTGAAGCTTTCTTT. Its protein product is CAGSDGWVAEAFF.

The J gene is TRBJ2-7, the V gene TRBV20-1; possible D gene TRBD2, 6 bases. V lost 3 bases and J lost 6, with 24 bases in between. The CDR3 totals 16 residues. In germline, CDR1 is DFQATT, CDR2 SNEGSKA (reference sequence). The CDR3 sequence: CSASPNRGLAPIEQYF. As DNA, the CDR3 is TGCAGTGCTAGCCCTAATAGGGGACTGGCCCCCATCGAGCAGTACTTC.

This clonotype came up once. The chain links TRBV4-3 to TRBJ2-7, with D uncertain. This CDR3 contains 14 residues. Trimming took off 2 bases at V and 4 bases at J, with 12 bases between the two ends. The V gene's germline CDR1 is LGHNA and CDR2 YSLEER. The CDR3 loop is CASSQNSGPYEQYF. In DNA form, the CDR3 reads TGCGCCAGCAGCCAAAATTCCGGGCCGTACGAGCAGTACTTC.

This chain joins TRBV3-1 and TRBJ2-5; D gene uncertain. The germline gives CDR1 LGHDT, CDR2 YNNKEL (reference sequence). V was cut by 1 base and J by 7 bases, with 10 bases left in between. This CDR3 region has 13 residues. CDR3 sequence reads: CASSQVPKGTQYF. As DNA, the CDR3 is TGTGCCAGCAGCCAAGTCCCTAAGGGGACCCAGTACTTC.

The chain links TRBV30 to TRBJ2-7, with D unclear. The J call may be wrong; the DNA end is better matched by TRBJ2-4. Germline lookup yields CDR1 GTSNPN and CDR2 SVGIG (reference sequence). This CDR3 region has 11 residues. The CDR3 sequence is CAWSSIGIQYF. CDR3 sequence (DNA): TGTGCCTGGAGCTCGATAGGCATTCAGTACTTC.

This clonotype was seen repeatedly, ten times or more. This rearrangement joins TRBV4-3 to TRBJ2-6, with D hard to call. V shed 0 bases and J shed 5 bases, with 8 bases lying between them. Germline loops: CDR1 LGHNA, CDR2 YSLEER. This CDR3 has 15 amino acids. DNA for the CDR3: TGCGCCAGCAGCCAAGATCTCCTTCGGGCCAACGTCCTGACTTTC. This codes for CASSQDLLRANVLTF.

This chain uses TRBV4-1 with TRBJ1-6; 7 nucleotides align to TRBD1. Germline CDR1 and CDR2: MGHRA and YSYEKL. There are 15 residues in the CDR3. The V segment lost 4 bases and the J segment 7 bases; nucleotides outside the gene matches: 7. The CDR3 spells CASSRRTGENSPLHF. The CDR3 DNA reads TGCGCCAGCAGCCGACGGACAGGAGAAAATTCACCCCTCCACTTT.